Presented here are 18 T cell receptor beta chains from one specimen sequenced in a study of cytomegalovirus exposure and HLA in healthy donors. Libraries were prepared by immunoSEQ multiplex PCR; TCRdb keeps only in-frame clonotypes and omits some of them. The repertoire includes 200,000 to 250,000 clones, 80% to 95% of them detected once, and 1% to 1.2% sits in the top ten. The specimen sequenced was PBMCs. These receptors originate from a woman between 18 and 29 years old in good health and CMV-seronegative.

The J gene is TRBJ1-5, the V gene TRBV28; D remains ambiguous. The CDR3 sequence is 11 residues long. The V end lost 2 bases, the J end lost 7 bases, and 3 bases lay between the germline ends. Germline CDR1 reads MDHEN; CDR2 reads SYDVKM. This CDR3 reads CASSLRQPQHF. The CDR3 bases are TGTGCCAGCAGTTTACGGCAGCCCCAGCATTTT.

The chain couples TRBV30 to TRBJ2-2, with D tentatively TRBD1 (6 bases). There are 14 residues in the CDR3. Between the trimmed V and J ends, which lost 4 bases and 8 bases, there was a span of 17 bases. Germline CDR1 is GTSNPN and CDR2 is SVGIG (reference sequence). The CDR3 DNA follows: TGTGCCTGGACCACGGGACACGTCTCTGGGGAGCTGTTTTTT. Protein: CAWTTGHVSGELFF.

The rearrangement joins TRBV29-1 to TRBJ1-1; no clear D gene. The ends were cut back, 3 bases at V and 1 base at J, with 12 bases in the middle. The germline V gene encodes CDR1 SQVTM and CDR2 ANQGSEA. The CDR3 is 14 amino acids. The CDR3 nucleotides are TGCAGCGTTGAGTCGGCGGAGAAGAACACTGAAGCTTTCTTT. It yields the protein CSVESAEKNTEAFF. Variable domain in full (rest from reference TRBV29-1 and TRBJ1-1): SAVISQKPSRDICQRGTSLTIQCQVDSQVTMMFWYRQQPGQSLTLIATANQGSEATYESGFVIDKFPISRPNLTFSTLTVSNMSPEDSSIYLCSVESAEKNTEAFFGQGTRLTVV.

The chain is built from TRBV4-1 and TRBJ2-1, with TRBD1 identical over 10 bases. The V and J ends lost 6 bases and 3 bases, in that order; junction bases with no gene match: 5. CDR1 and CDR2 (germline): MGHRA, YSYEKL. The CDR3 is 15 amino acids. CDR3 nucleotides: TGCGCCAGCAGTGGGACAGGGGATTTCTACAATGAGCAGTTCTTC. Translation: CASSGTGDFYNEQFF.

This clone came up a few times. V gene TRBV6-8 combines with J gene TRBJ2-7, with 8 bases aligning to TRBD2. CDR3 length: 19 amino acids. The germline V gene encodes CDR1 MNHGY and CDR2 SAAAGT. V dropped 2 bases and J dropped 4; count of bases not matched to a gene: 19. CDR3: CASSYTKREIQSGVYEQYF. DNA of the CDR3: TGTGCCAGCAGTTACACTAAGCGGGAGATACAGAGCGGGGTTTACGAGCAGTACTTC.

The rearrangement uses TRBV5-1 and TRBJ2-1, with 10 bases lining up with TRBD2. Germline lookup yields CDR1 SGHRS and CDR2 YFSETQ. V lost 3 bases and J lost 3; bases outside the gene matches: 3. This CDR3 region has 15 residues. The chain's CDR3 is CASSSSGGIYNEQFF. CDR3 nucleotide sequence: TGCGCCAGCAGCTCTAGCGGGGGAATCTACAATGAGCAGTTCTTC.

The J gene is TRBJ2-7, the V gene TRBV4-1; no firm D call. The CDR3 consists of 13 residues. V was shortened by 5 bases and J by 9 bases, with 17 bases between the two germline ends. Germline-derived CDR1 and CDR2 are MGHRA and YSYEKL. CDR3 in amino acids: CASSGSPRMGQYF. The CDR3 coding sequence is TGCGCCAGCAGCGGAAGCCCGCGGATGGGGCAGTACTTC.

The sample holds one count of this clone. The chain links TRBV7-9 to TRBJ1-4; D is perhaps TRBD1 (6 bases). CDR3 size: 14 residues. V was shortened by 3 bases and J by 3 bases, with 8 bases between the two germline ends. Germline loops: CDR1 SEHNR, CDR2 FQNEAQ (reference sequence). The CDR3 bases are TGTGCCAGCAGCTTCGACAGGTCTAATGAAAAACTGTTTTTT. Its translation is CASSFDRSNEKLFF.

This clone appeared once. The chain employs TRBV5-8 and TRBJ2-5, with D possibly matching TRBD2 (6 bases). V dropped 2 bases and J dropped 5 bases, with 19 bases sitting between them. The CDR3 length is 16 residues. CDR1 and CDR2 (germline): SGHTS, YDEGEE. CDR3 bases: TGTGCCAGCAGCTTTTTGGCCGGAGGGGTAGGGGAGACCCAGTACTTC. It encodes CASSFLAGGVGETQYF.

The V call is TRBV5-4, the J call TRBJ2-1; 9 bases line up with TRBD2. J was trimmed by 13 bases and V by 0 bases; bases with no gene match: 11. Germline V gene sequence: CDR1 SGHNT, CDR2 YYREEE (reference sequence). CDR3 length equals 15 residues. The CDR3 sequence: CASSLEFLAGGEQFF. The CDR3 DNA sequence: TGTGCCAGCAGCTTGGAGTTTCTGGCGGGGGGGGAACAGTTCTTC.

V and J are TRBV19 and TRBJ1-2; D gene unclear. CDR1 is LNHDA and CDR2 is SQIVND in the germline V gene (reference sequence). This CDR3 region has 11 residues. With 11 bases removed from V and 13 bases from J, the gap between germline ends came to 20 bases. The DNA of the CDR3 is TGTGCCGGAAAGGTGGGCAGCCTCAGCACCTTC. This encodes CAGKVGSLSTF.

The CDR3 sequence: CASSTTGGSQPQHF. CDR3 nucleotides: TGTGCCAGTAGTACCACAGGGGGCTCTCAGCCCCAGCATTTT. V and J are TRBV19 and TRBJ1-5, with 9 bases lining up with TRBD1. Germline V gives CDR1 LNHDA, CDR2 SQIVND (reference sequence). Losses at the gene ends were 4 bases for V and 6 bases for J; bases not matched to a gene: 4. The CDR3 spans 14 residues.

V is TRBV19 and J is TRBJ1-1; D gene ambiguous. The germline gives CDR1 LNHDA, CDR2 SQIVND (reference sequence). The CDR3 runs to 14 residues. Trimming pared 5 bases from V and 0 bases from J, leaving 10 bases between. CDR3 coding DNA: TGTGCCAGTAGTCAAGCGAATATGAACACTGAAGCTTTCTTT. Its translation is CASSQANMNTEAFF.

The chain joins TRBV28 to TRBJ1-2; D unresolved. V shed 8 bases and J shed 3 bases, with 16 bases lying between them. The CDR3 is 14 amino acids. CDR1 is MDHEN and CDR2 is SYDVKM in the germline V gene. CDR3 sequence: CASAWQATYYGYTF. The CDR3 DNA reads TGTGCCAGCGCTTGGCAGGCTACTTACTATGGCTACACCTTC.

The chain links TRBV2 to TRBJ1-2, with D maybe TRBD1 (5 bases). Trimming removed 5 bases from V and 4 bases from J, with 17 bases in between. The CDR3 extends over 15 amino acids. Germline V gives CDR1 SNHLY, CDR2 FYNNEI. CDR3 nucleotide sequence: TGTGCCAGCAGTTATAAGACAGAAACCTCCTATGGCTACACCTTC. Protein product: CASSYKTETSYGYTF.

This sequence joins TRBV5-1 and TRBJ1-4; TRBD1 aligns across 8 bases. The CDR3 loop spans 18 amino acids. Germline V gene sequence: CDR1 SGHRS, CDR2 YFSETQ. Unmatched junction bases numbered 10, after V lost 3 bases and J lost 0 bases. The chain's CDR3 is CASSSTAGQGSTNEKLFF. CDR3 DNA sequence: TGCGCCAGCAGCTCGACTGCAGGACAGGGTTCAACTAATGAAAAACTGTTTTTT.

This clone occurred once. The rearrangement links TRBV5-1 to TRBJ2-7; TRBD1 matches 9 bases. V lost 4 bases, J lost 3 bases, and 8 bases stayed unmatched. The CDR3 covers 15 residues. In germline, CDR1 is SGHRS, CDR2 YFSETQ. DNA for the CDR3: TGCGCCAGCAGCCCCACCGGGACAGGGCGCTACGAGCAGTACTTC. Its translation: CASSPTGTGRYEQYF.

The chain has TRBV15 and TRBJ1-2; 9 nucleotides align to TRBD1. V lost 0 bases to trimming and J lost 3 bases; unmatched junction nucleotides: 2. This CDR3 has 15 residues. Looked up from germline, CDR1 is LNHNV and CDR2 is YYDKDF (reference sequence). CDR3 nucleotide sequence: TGTGCCACCAGCAGAGAGGGACAGGGAGACTATGGCTACACCTTC. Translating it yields CATSREGQGDYGYTF.